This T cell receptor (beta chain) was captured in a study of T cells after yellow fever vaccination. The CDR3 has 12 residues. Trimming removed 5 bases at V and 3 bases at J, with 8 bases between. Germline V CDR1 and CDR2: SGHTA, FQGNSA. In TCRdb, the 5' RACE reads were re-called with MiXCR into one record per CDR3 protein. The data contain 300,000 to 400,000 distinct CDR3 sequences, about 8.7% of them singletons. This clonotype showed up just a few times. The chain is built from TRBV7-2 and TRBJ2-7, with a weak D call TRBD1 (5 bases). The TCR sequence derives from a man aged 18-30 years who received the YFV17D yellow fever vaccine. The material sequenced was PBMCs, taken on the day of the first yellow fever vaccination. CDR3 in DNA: TGTGCCAGCAGCACCGACAGCTACGAGCAGTACGTC. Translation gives CASSTDSYEQYV.